Detailed here is one T cell receptor beta chain. No antigen is known for it. This record belongs to a study of T cell repertoires in cytomegalovirus infection. Across the whole study: Newly reported HLA-C-restricted and thoroughly characterized HLA-B-restricted CMV epitopes were employed. In public TCR beta signatures, there were indications of both CMV infection and matching HLA type. Study-level points and caveats: Identification of carriers of CMV plus the relevant HLA was achieved through cumulative public TCR beta family frequency.

Per the germline V gene, CDR1 is SGHVS and CDR2 is FQNEAQ. The CDR3 covers 13 residues. Trimming shortened V by 2 bases and J by 16 bases, and 18 bases separated the two germline ends. TCRdb ran MiXCR on the reads and lists one entry per CDR3 protein. The sample carries fewer than 850,000 distinct CDR3 sequences, 25% to 30% recorded once. The chain links TRBV7-8 to TRBJ2-1, with TRBD2 as a possible D gene (5 bases). The TCR was taken from a human donor in good health (CMV status not recorded). Some clones in this sample may be carry-over from other donors' samples. Source: cultured CD8+ T cells from PBMCs, taken from culture after CMV antigen stimulation. The CDR3 sequence is CASSLYSPYGEFF. The CDR3 DNA sequence: TGTGCCAGCAGCTTATACAGTCCCTACGGGGAATTCTTC.